What follows is one T cell receptor beta chain and its context. Antigen unknown. TCRdb keeps only in-frame clones here, not all; method: immunoSEQ multiplex PCR. The data contain 300,000 or so clones, about 61% of them seen just once; the ten biggest clones take up around 6.6%. This sample is drawn from a study of cytotoxic CD8 clonotypes in ibrutinib-treated CLL. Study-level findings and limits: Public clonotypes, an uncommon group, contracted or remained stable on treatment.

The specimen comprised PBMCs, sampled after 36 months of ibrutinib treatment. This clonotype was obtained from a human donor with chronic lymphocytic leukemia.

The CDR3 loop is CASSLSWGRGELFF. CDR3 DNA sequence: TGTGCCAGCAGCTTAAGCTGGGGCCGGGGGGAGCTGTTTTTT. The rearrangement uses TRBV11-3 and TRBJ2-2; D perhaps matches TRBD1 (5 bases). This CDR3 is 14 amino acids long. V was cut by 2 bases and J by 8 bases, with 12 bases left in between. CDR1 is SGHNT and CDR2 is YENEEA in the germline V gene.